This TCR beta chain derives from a study of T cell changes during pregnancy in multiple sclerosis. The CDR3 consists of 13 residues. CDR1 and CDR2 (germline): ENHRY, SYGVKD. The germline V and J ends were trimmed by 2 bases and 4 bases, with 8 bases remaining between them. The protocol was immunoSEQ multiplex PCR, while the TCRdb copy is restricted to in-frame clones and leaves out a portion. The repertoire has more than 100,000 clones, roughly 93% of them found once; the top ten carry 0.93%. The sequence derives from a female donor with multiple sclerosis, enrolled in a pregnancy study. The rearrangement links TRBV10-3 to TRBJ1-2; D uncertain. The input for sequencing was peripheral blood, taken after pregnancy. In DNA, the CDR3 is TGTGCCATCAGTGAGACCGCACTCTATGGCTACACCTTC. It codes for CAISETALYGYTF.